The clone carrying this TCR beta chain was counted only a few times. The data originate from a study of T-cell reconstitution after alpha-beta-depleted transplantation in children. Germline V gives CDR1 SGHTA, CDR2 FQGNSA. The CDR3 length is 15 residues. The germline V and J ends were trimmed by 1 base and 0 bases, with 10 bases remaining between them. TCRbeta library construction was performed incorporating unique molecular identifiers. Each CDR3 protein is one row after TCRdb ran MiXCR on the PCR reads. The table has about 200,000 distinct CDR3 sequences, 5% to 6.5% seen once. The V and J genes are TRBV7-2 and TRBJ2-7; D is perhaps TRBD2 (6 bases). This receptor was obtained from a girl under three years old with combined immunodeficiency, due to receive a stem cell transplant. The specimen comprised PBMCs, sampled before TCRalphabeta/CD19-depleted stem cell transplant. CDR3 DNA sequence: TGTGCCAGCAGCTTAGTCGGGCGGGGCTCCTACGAGCAGTACTTC. This translates into CASSLVGRGSYEQYF.